The 12 T cell receptor beta chains listed next were all sequenced from one sample in a study of CD8 T cells in ankylosing spondylitis. TCRdb itself ran the 5' RACE reads through MiXCR, one entry per CDR3 protein. The table includes 250,000 to 350,000 distinct CDR3 sequences, 15% to 20% detected once. Sequenced sample: blood, either unsorted or a sorted T cell fraction (not recorded which). The receptor source for this set is a male donor with ankylosing spondylitis or in good health (not recorded which).

This clonotype was recorded at least ten times. The V call is TRBV19, the J call TRBJ1-1; D possibly corresponds to TRBD1 (6 bases). The CDR3 spans 15 residues. Germline assignment: CDR1 LNHDA and CDR2 SQIVND (reference sequence). V was cut by 6 bases and J by 1 base, with 15 bases left in between. CDR3 sequence: CASRPDRSGNTEAFF. The CDR3, as DNA: TGTGCCAGTAGGCCCGACAGGTCGGGGAACACTGAAGCTTTCTTT.

This clonotype was found many times. The V and J genes are TRBV20-1 and TRBJ2-1; 9 nucleotides match TRBD2. Germline V gene data show CDR1 as DFQATT and CDR2 as SNEGSKA (reference sequence). The CDR3 has 12 residues. With 6 bases clipped from V and 6 bases from J, the junction kept 3 bases outside the gene matches. For the CDR3, the DNA is TGCAGTGCAGAAGCGGGAGGCAATGAGCAGTTCTTC. This encodes CSAEAGGNEQFF.

This clonotype has a count of ten or more. The rearrangement uses TRBV20-1 and TRBJ1-1; a possible D gene is TRBD1 (5 bases). In germline, CDR1 is DFQATT, CDR2 SNEGSKA (reference sequence). The CDR3 has 14 residues. V was trimmed by 1 base and J by 4 bases, leaving 13 bases between them. CDR3 sequence reads: CSARGQGQGTEAFF. DNA of the CDR3: TGCAGTGCTAGAGGGCAGGGCCAGGGCACTGAAGCTTTCTTT.

The chain employs TRBV10-3 and TRBJ2-5; 7 nucleotides align to TRBD2. Trimming removed 2 bases from V and 5 bases from J; junction bases left unmatched: 14. CDR1 is ENHRY, CDR2 SYGVKD, per germline. The CDR3 length is 17 residues. CDR3 sequence (DNA): TGTGCCATCAGTGAGCAAAGCGGGGTCATAGACTTGGAGACCCAGTACTTC. Its protein product is CAISEQSGVIDLETQYF.

This chain links TRBV9 with TRBJ2-5, with 8 bases aligning to TRBD1. Losses at the gene ends were 3 bases for V and 5 bases for J; bases not matched to a gene: 21. Germline values: CDR1 SGDLS, CDR2 YYNGEE. The CDR3 has 19 amino acids. DNA of the CDR3: TGTGCCAGCAGCGGACTTGGACAGGGAAAAAGCCGAGCAGCGGAGACCCAGTACTTC. As protein: CASSGLGQGKSRAAETQYF.

This clonotype was detected a few times. V is TRBV2 and J is TRBJ2-7, with TRBD2 matching 12 bases. J gave up 6 bases and V 7 bases, and 13 bases lay outside the gene matches. The CDR3 runs 16 residues. Per germline, CDR1 SNHLY and CDR2 FYNNEI. The CDR3 region is CASTTPRTSGDSEQYV. The CDR3 nucleotides are TGTGCCAGCACCACACCTAGGACTAGCGGGGATTCCGAGCAGTACGTC.

This clonotype was detected only a few times. The rearrangement uses TRBV12-3 or TRBV12-4 and TRBJ1-4, with D perhaps matching TRBD1 (5 bases). The CDR3 contains 14 residues. Trimming took 5 bases from V and 8 from J, leaving 15 bases between them. The CDR3 nucleotides read TGTGCCAGCAGTGCCACCGGGCCAGGGGAAAAACTGTTTTTT. It yields the protein CASSATGPGEKLFF.

V is TRBV12-3 or TRBV12-4 and J is TRBJ2-3, with D maybe TRBD2 (5 bases). CDR3 length equals 15 residues. Trimming shortened V by 3 bases and J by 1 base, and 11 bases separated the two germline ends. CDR3 in DNA: TGTGCCAGCAGTTTCACGGACGGGGGCACAGATACGCAGTATTTT. It translates to CASSFTDGGTDTQYF.

This clonotype was observed a handful of times. The V and J genes are TRBV7-2 and TRBJ2-3; D unresolved. Germline CDR1 SGHTA, CDR2 FQGNSA. V dropped 1 base and J dropped 0 bases, with 11 bases sitting between them. This CDR3 is 16 amino acids long. The CDR3 protein is CASSLVRQASTDTQYF. DNA of the CDR3: TGTGCCAGCAGCTTAGTCCGGCAGGCTAGCACAGATACGCAGTATTTT.

The CDR3 nucleotides are TGTGCCAGCTCACCACCTAACGGGGTCACAGATACGCAGTATTTT. Translated, it gives CASSPPNGVTDTQYF. The J gene is TRBJ2-3, the V gene TRBV18; TRBD2 might be the D (5 bases). The V end was cut by 0 bases, the J end by 2 bases, with 9 bases between. CDR3 length equals 15 residues. Germline values: CDR1 KGHSH, CDR2 LQKENI.

The chain couples TRBV29-1 to TRBJ2-3; the D is unclear. V gave up 0 bases and J gave up 6 bases, with 4 bases separating them. CDR1 and CDR2 from the germline V gene are SQVTM and ANQGSEA. CDR3 length equals 11 residues. Here the CDR3 DNA reads TGCAGCGTTGAAGATCGGGATACGCAGTATTTT. The encoded protein is CSVEDRDTQYF.

This clonotype appeared a few times. The chain couples TRBV12-3 or TRBV12-4 to TRBJ1-6; 8 nucleotides agree with TRBD1. Losses at the gene ends were 5 bases for V and 7 bases for J; bases not matched to a gene: 7. This CDR3 is 15 amino acids long. The CDR3 nucleotides read TGTGCCAGCAGTCTCCGGGACAGGAAAAATTCACCCCTCCACTTT. It specifies CASSLRDRKNSPLHF.